The 16 T cell receptor beta chains in this list originate from one sample, sequenced in a study of T cell responses to AZD1222 COVID-19 vaccine. The protocol was immunoSEQ multiplex PCR, while the TCRdb copy is restricted to in-frame clones and leaves out a portion. The sample carries more than 70,000 clones, about nine tenths recorded once. The input for sequencing was peripheral blood, taken 28 days after the second AZD1222 dose. Receptor source: an adult who received the AZD1222 COVID-19 vaccine.

The chain is built from TRBV5-1 and TRBJ1-1; 7 positions match TRBD1. This CDR3 contains 16 residues. CDR1 is SGHRS, CDR2 YFSETQ, per germline. Trimming cost V 4 bases and J 1 base; bases outside gene matches: 10. The CDR3: CASSPTATGANTEAFF. The CDR3 nucleotides are TGCGCCAGCAGCCCTACAGCCACAGGGGCGAACACTGAAGCTTTCTTT.

The CDR3 reads CASSPEQALNEKLFF. CDR3 DNA sequence: TGTGCCAGCAGCCCAGAACAGGCCCTAAATGAAAAACTGTTTTTT. The rearrangement joins TRBV3-1 (or the pseudogene TRBV3-2) to TRBJ1-4; a weak D match, TRBD1 (5 bases). The V and J ends lost 4 bases and 5 bases respectively, with 14 bases between them. Germline values: CDR1 LGHDT, CDR2 YNNKEL (reference sequence). The CDR3 spans 15 residues.

The J gene is TRBJ1-5, the V gene TRBV6-5; perhaps TRBD1 as D (5 bases). V gave up 8 bases and J gave up 2 bases, with 10 bases separating them. The germline V gene has CDR1 MNHEY and CDR2 SVGAGI. This CDR3 spans 13 amino acids. CDR3 loop: CASRGGGNQPQHF. The CDR3 bases are TGTGCCAGCCGGGGGGGTGGCAATCAGCCCCAGCATTTT.

The V gene is TRBV2, the J gene TRBJ1-5; 9 positions match TRBD1. The V segment lost 5 bases and the J segment 6 bases; nucleotides outside the gene matches: 11. The CDR3 contains 16 residues. Germline CDR1 is SNHLY and CDR2 is FYNNEI. The CDR3 loop reads CASSFGGDRAFQPQHF. In DNA, the CDR3 is TGTGCCAGCAGTTTCGGGGGGGACAGGGCTTTTCAGCCCCAGCATTTT.

The V call is TRBV4-1, the J call TRBJ2-1; D is ambiguous. Germline V gene data show CDR1 as MGHRA and CDR2 as YSYEKL. The V and J ends lost 1 base and 10 bases respectively, with 5 bases between them. The CDR3 extends over 11 amino acids. CDR3 coding DNA: TGCGCCAGCAGCCAAGTCAGCGAGCAGTTCTTC. Its translation: CASSQVSEQFF.

The chain recombines TRBV19 with TRBJ1-5, with D possibly matching TRBD1 (6 bases). V lost 3 bases, J lost 7 bases, and 13 bases lay in between. This CDR3 contains 14 residues. Germline values: CDR1 LNHDA, CDR2 SQIVND (reference sequence). The CDR3 loop is CASSIHRDRQPQHF. In nucleotides, the CDR3 is TGTGCCAGTAGTATCCACAGGGACCGCCAGCCCCAGCATTTT.

The chain joins TRBV4-1 to TRBJ1-2; 8 positions match TRBD1. Germline CDR1 reads MGHRA; CDR2 reads YSYEKL. The V segment lost 1 base and the J segment 6 bases; nucleotides outside the gene matches: 16. CDR3 length: 18 amino acids. The CDR3 sequence: CASSQGQTGGRWEDGYTF. DNA for the CDR3: TGCGCCAGCAGCCAAGGGCAAACAGGGGGACGATGGGAGGATGGCTACACCTTC.

The chain is built from TRBV6-5 and TRBJ1-1, with 8 bases identical to TRBD1. This CDR3 has 13 amino acids. CDR1 and CDR2 from the germline V gene are MNHEY and SVGAGI. The V gene end was trimmed by 5 bases and the J gene end by 6 bases; junction bases not matched to a gene: 5. The CDR3 DNA is TGTGCCAGCAGTCGGACAGGGCGGGCTGAAGCTTTCTTT. Protein: CASSRTGRAEAFF.

The V call is TRBV15, the J call TRBJ1-5; weak D call: TRBD1 (5 bases). The CDR3 totals 14 residues. V lost 1 base and J 9 bases, leaving 13 bases between the germline ends. Per the germline V gene, CDR1 is LNHNV and CDR2 is YYDKDF (reference sequence). The CDR3 DNA reads as TGTGCCACCAGCAGAGTCCGAGGGCAGGGGCCCCAGCATTTT. This translates into CATSRVRGQGPQHF.

This clone was recorded once. The chain is built from TRBV11-3 and TRBJ2-1; tentative D call: TRBD1 (5 bases). Trimming removed 2 bases at V and 4 bases at J, with 9 bases between. CDR1 is SGHNT and CDR2 is YENEEA in the germline V gene. The length of the CDR3 is 14 residues. CDR3 region: CASSLTTVYNEQFF. In DNA form, the CDR3 reads TGTGCCAGCAGCTTAACGACAGTTTACAATGAGCAGTTCTTC.

CDR3 sequence reads: CATGGVTDTQYF. The CDR3 DNA reads as TGTGCCACCGGGGGGGTCACAGATACGCAGTATTTT. The chain is built from TRBV24-1 and TRBJ2-3; 7 bases are shared with TRBD2. The CDR3 consists of 12 residues. With 9 bases clipped from V and 2 bases from J, the junction kept 1 base outside the gene matches. Germline lookup yields CDR1 KGHDR and CDR2 SFDVKD.

This clone occurred a few times. The genes are TRBV7-7 and TRBJ2-2, with D uncertain. There are 13 residues in the CDR3. Per germline, CDR1 SSHAT and CDR2 FNYEAQ (reference sequence). With 5 bases removed from V and 5 bases from J, the gap between germline ends came to 9 bases. The DNA of the CDR3 is TGTGCCAGCAGCCATACAGTAACCGGGGAGCTGTTTTTT. Protein sequence: CASSHTVTGELFF.

The chain employs TRBV2 and TRBJ1-2, with a weak D call TRBD1 (6 bases). The germline V and J ends were trimmed by 5 bases and 7 bases, with 14 bases remaining between them. The CDR3 loop spans 13 amino acids. In germline, CDR1 is SNHLY, CDR2 FYNNEI. CDR3 sequence: CASSPTGFSGYTF. The DNA of the CDR3 is TGTGCCAGCAGTCCGACAGGATTTAGTGGCTACACCTTC.

In its sample, this clone was seen once. V gene TRBV7-3 combines with J gene TRBJ2-3, with 10 bases identical to TRBD2. This CDR3 comprises 16 residues. The germline V gene encodes CDR1 SGHTA and CDR2 FQGTGA. V shed 5 bases, J shed 3 bases, and the junction held 8 bases outside the gene matches. The CDR3 protein is CASSPSAGGPTDTQYF. The CDR3 DNA is TGTGCCAGCAGCCCATCAGCGGGAGGGCCGACAGATACGCAGTATTTT.

The CDR3 DNA follows: TGTGCCTGGAAGAGGGTTACGAACACTGAAGCTTTCTTT. This gives the protein CAWKRVTNTEAFF. V and J are TRBV30 and TRBJ1-1; D not resolved. There are 13 residues in the CDR3. Germline CDR1 GTSNPN, CDR2 SVGIG (reference sequence). Trimming shortened V by 4 bases and J by 1 base, and 10 bases separated the two germline ends.

The chain uses TRBV7-8 and TRBJ2-7; TRBD1 is a possible D gene (7 bases). Germline CDR1 reads SGHVS; CDR2 reads FQNEAQ. The CDR3 loop spans 14 amino acids. V shed 5 bases and J shed 6 bases, with 17 bases lying between them. CDR3 DNA sequence: TGTGCCAGCAGCCAGAACAGGGGAGGCCTCGAGCAGTACTTC. Its translation is CASSQNRGGLEQYF.